The subject of this entry is one T cell receptor beta chain. Its antigen remains unidentified. The source of the sample is a study of Graves' ophthalmopathy and Graves' hyperthyroidism. Points from the study as a whole: Built on 13 signatures, a model told ophthalmopathy apart from stable hyperthyroidism with approximately 88% sensitivity and approximately 81% specificity. Thyroid clonotypes that were expanded above 0.001 frequency mostly also appeared in blood.

V was trimmed by 7 bases and J by 1 base, leaving 13 bases between them. The CDR3 extends over 14 amino acids. Scientists amplified the TCR beta CDR3 regions from RNA transcripts. Second-round multiplex PCR came after first-round RT-PCR with HTBI primers. MiXCR, applied by TCRdb to the multiplex PCR reads, yields one record per CDR3 protein. The table lists about 400,000 distinct CDR3 sequences, around 19% of them singletons, with around 1.5% in the top ten. The sequencing sample was made of peripheral blood. The source of this sequence is a woman between 18 and 29 years old with Graves' ophthalmopathy. The chain uses TRBV12-3 or TRBV12-4 and TRBJ1-1; D remains ambiguous. CDR3: CASKSKDENTEAFF. The CDR3 DNA reads as TGTGCCAGCAAAAGCAAGGACGAGAACACTGAAGCTTTCTTT.